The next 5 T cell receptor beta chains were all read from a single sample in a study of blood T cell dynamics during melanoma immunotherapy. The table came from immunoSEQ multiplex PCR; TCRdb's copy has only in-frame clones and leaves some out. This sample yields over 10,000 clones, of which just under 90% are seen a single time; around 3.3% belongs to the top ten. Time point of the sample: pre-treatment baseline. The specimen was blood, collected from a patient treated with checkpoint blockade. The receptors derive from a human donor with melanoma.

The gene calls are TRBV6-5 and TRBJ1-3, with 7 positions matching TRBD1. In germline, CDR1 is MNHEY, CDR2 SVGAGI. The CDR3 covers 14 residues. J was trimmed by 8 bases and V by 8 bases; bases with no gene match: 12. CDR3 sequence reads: CASRHPGQADTIYF. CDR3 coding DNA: TGTGCCAGCCGACATCCCGGACAGGCGGACACCATATATTTT.

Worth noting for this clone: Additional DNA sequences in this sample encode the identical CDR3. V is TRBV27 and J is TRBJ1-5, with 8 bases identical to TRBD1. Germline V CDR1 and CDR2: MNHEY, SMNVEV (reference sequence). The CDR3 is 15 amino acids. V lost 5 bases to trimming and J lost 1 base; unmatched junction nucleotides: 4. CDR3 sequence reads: CASSDRGLSNQPQHF. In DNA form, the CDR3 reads TGTGCCAGCAGTGACAGGGGTTTGAGCAATCAGCCCCAGCATTTT.

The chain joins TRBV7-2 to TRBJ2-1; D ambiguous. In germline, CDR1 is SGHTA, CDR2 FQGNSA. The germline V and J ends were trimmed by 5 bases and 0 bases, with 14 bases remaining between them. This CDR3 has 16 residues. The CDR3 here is CASSGLLLSSYNEQFF. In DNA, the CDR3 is TGTGCCAGCAGCGGGTTACTACTTTCCTCCTACAATGAGCAGTTCTTC.

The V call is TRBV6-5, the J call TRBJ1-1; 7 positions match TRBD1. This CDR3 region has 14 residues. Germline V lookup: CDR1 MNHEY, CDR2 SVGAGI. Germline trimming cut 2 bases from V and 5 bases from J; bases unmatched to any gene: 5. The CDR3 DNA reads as TGTGCCAGCAGTTACCCAGGGGGGGCGACTGAAGCTTTCTTT. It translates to CASSYPGGATEAFF.

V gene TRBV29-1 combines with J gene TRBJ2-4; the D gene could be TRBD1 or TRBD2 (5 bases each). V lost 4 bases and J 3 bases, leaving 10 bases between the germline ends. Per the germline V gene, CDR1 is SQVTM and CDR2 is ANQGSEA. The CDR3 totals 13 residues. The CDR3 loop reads CSVGRDGKNIQYF. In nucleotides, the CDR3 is TGCAGCGTTGGACGGGACGGCAAAAACATTCAGTACTTC.